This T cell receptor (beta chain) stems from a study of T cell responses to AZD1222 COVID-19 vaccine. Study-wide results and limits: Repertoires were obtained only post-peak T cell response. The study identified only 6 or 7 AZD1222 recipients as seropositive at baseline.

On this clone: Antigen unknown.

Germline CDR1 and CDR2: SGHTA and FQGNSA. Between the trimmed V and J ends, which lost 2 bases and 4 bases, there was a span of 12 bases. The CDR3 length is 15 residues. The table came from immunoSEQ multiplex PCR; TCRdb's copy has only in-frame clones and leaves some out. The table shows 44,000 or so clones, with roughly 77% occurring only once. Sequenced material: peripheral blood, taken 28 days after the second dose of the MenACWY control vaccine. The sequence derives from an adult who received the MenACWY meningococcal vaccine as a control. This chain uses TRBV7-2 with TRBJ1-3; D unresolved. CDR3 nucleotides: TGTGCCAGCAGCTTATTACGTACTTCGGGAAACACCATATATTTT. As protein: CASSLLRTSGNTIYF.